This entry lists 7 T cell receptor beta chains sequenced from one sample in a study of regulatory dendritic cells for organ transplantation. Sorted subsets were CFSE-labeled and cultured approximately 5 days with allogeneic dendritic cells. TCRdb's table, derived via immunoSEQ multiplex PCR, lists solely in-frame clones and lacks some. The profile shows tens of thousands of clones, approximately 83% of them singletons. No antigens are known for them. The sequencing input was naive CD4+ T cells from blood cultured with dendritic cells. Subset reported: CD45RA+ naive T cells. The source of these receptors is a human donor in good health.

This chain joins TRBV4-2 and TRBJ2-2; TRBD1 matches at 7 bases. The CDR3 contains 16 residues. Losses at the gene ends were 1 base for V and 4 bases for J; bases not matched to a gene: 6. Germline loops: CDR1 LGHNA, CDR2 YNFKEQ. CDR3 in amino acids: CASSQVGTEGTGELFF. The CDR3 DNA reads as TGTGCCAGCAGCCAAGTAGGGACAGAGGGCACCGGGGAGCTGTTTTTT.

Only one count was recorded for this clone. The V and J genes are TRBV27 and TRBJ1-4, with 7 bases lining up with TRBD1. The CDR3 consists of 14 residues. Trimming cost V 3 bases and J 3 bases; bases outside gene matches: 1. CDR1 is MNHEY, CDR2 SMNVEV, per germline (reference sequence). CDR3 DNA sequence: TGTGCCAGCAGTTTTGACAGGGCTAATGAAAAACTGTTTTTT. Its translation: CASSFDRANEKLFF.

The CDR3 DNA is TGTGCCAGCAGCCAAATTACAGAGAGCTCTGGAAACACCATATATTTT. Its protein is CASSQITESSGNTIYF. The genes are TRBV4-2 and TRBJ1-3; D gene unclear. Trimming took off 2 bases at V and 0 bases at J, with 11 bases between the two ends. CDR3 length: 16 residues. The germline V gene encodes CDR1 LGHNA and CDR2 YNFKEQ.

The V gene is TRBV7-2, the J gene TRBJ1-2, with unresolved D. V was trimmed by 1 base and J by 6 bases, leaving 12 bases between them. This CDR3 comprises 14 residues. CDR1 SGHTA and CDR2 FQGNSA come from the germline V gene. CDR3 nucleotide sequence: TGTGCCAGCAGCTTAGTGTCACCCCGGGATGGCTACACCTTC. Protein sequence: CASSLVSPRDGYTF.

The chain is built from TRBV5-4 and TRBJ1-1, with D possibly TRBD1 on 5 matching bases. This CDR3 region has 14 residues. The V end was cut by 4 bases, the J end by 6 bases, with 16 bases between. Germline-derived CDR1 and CDR2 are SGHNT and YYREEE (reference sequence). Written as DNA, the CDR3 is TGTGCCAGCAGCCCCTTACCCAGGGCACCTGAAGCTTTCTTT. Residues: CASSPLPRAPEAFF.

The chain recombines TRBV30 with TRBJ2-5, with TRBD1 matching over 7 bases. Per germline, CDR1 GTSNPN and CDR2 SVGIG (reference sequence). This CDR3 is 15 amino acids long. V gave up 1 base and J gave up 0 bases; unmatched junction bases: 5. Here the CDR3 reads CAWSAGQANQETQYF. The CDR3, as DNA: TGTGCCTGGAGTGCTGGACAGGCAAACCAAGAGACCCAGTACTTC.

This clone was counted once. This chain joins TRBV7-2 and TRBJ2-5; TRBD1 might be the D (6 bases). V gave up 2 bases and J gave up 5 bases, with 12 bases separating them. There are 14 residues in the CDR3. From germline, CDR1 is SGHTA and CDR2 FQGNSA. CDR3 DNA: TGTGCCAGCAGCTTATTCAGGGGATACGAGACCCAGTACTTC. Translating gives CASSLFRGYETQYF.